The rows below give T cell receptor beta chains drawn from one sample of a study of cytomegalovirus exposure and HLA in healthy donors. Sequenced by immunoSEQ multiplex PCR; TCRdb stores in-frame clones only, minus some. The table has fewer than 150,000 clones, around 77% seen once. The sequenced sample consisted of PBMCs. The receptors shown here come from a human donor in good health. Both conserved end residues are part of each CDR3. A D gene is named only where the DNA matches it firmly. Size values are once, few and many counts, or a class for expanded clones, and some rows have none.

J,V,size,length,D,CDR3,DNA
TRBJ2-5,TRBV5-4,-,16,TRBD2,CASSLWKGGRGETQYF,TGTGCCAGCAGCTTGTGGAAGGGAGGGCGGGGGGAGACCCAGTACTTC
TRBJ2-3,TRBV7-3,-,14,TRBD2,CASSLAGGGDTQYF,TGTGCCAGCAGCCTAGCGGGGGGAGGAGATACGCAGTATTTT
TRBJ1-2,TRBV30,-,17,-,CAWSLGRVSLINYGYTF,TGTGCCTGGAGCTTGGGGAGGGTATCCCTCATTAACTATGGCTACACCTTC
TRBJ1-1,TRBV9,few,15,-,CASSAEVQGNTEAFF,TGTGCCAGCAGCGCCGAAGTACAGGGGAACACTGAAGCTTTCTTT
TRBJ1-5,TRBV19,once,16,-,CASSTLRQGSNQPQHF,TGTGCCAGTAGTACCCTGAGGCAGGGGAGCAATCAGCCCCAGCATTTT
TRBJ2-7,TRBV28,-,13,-,CASSSGASGEQYF,TGTGCCAGCAGTTCCGGTGCTTCGGGGGAGCAGTACTTC
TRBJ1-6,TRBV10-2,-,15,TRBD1,CASSVGQGANSPLHF,TGCGCCAGCAGTGTAGGACAGGGGGCTAACTCACCCCTCCACTTT
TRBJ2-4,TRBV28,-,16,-,CASSIAWSVAKNIQYF,TGTGCCAGCAGTATAGCCTGGTCGGTGGCCAAAAACATTCAGTACTTC
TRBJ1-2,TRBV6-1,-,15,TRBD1,CASSEPGQDYYGYTF,TGTGCCAGCAGTGAGCCGGGACAGGATTACTATGGCTACACCTTC
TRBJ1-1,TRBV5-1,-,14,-,CASSRSSGNTEAFF,TGCGCCAGCAGCCGTTCTAGTGGGAACACTGAAGCTTTCTTT
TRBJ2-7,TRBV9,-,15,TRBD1,CASSGTGGASYEQYF,TGTGCCAGCAGCGGGACAGGGGGCGCTTCCTACGAGCAGTACTTC
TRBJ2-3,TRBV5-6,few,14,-,CASSLLGDTDTQYF,TGTGCCAGCAGCCTGCTAGGGGACACAGATACGCAGTATTTT
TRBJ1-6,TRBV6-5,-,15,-,CASSLEGLEDSPLHF,TGTGCCAGCAGTTTGGAGGGATTAGAGGACTCACCCCTCCACTTT
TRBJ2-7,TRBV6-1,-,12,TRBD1,CASSLTGLEQYF,TGTGCCAGCAGTCTGACAGGGCTCGAGCAGTACTTC
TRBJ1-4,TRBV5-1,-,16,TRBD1,CASSDLFRGGNEKLFF,TGCGCCAGCAGCGACCTTTTCCGAGGGGGCAATGAAAAACTGTTTTTT
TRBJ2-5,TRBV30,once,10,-,CAWVQETQYF,TGTGCCTGGGTTCAGGAGACCCAGTACTTC
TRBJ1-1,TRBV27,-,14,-,CASRGTGSGTEAFF,TGTGCCAGCAGGGGTACAGGGTCGGGCACTGAAGCTTTCTTT
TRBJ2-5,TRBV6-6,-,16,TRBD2,CASSTGTSVYQETQYF,TGTGCCAGCAGCACCGGGACTAGCGTGTACCAAGAGACCCAGTACTTC
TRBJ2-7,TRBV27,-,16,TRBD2,CASSLLNSGGPYEQYF,TGTGCCAGCAGTTTATTAAATAGCGGGGGACCCTACGAGCAGTACTTC
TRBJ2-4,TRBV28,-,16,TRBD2,CASRGPGGRAKNIQYF,TGTGCCAGCAGAGGTCCGGGCGGGAGAGCCAAAAACATTCAGTACTTC
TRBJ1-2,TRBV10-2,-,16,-,CASSESNPGTPYGYTF,TGCGCCAGCAGTGAGTCGAACCCCGGGACACCCTATGGCTACACCTTC
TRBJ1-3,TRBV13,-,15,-,CASSLGRGHGNTIYF,TGTGCCAGCAGCTTAGGGCGCGGGCACGGAAACACCATATATTTT
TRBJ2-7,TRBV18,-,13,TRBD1,CASSPGQLYEQYF,TGTGCCAGCTCACCGGGACAGTTATACGAGCAGTACTTC
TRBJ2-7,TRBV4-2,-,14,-,CASSPRLGVYEQYF,TGTGCCAGCAGCCCGAGACTGGGAGTCTACGAGCAGTACTTC
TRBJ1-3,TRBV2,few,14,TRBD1,CASGNRDRGNTIYF,TGTGCCAGCGGGAACCGGGACAGGGGGAACACCATATATTTT
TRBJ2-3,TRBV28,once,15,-,CASIEEGAGTDTQYF,TGTGCCAGCATAGAGGAGGGCGCTGGCACAGATACGCAGTATTTT